These 28 T cell receptor beta chains were all obtained from the same sample, sequenced in a study of T-cell reconstitution after alpha-beta-depleted transplantation in children. Unique molecular identifiers were incorporated into the prepared TCRbeta library. TCRdb analysed the PCR reads with MiXCR anew, one entry per CDR3 protein. The sample includes about 78,000 distinct CDR3 sequences, less than 15% of them seen just once. The sequencing used PBMCs, mostly from graft donor cells, collected 180 days after TCRalphabeta/CD19-depleted stem cell transplant. The receptors stem from a male patient between 2 and 15 years old who had a stem cell transplant for acute lymphoblastic leukemia, so the T cells may come from the graft donor.

This clonotype was seen a handful of times. The chain carries TRBV15 and TRBJ2-1, with D perhaps matching TRBD1 or TRBD2 (5 bases each). CDR3 length: 13 amino acids. Germline CDR1 and CDR2: LNHNV and YYDKDF (reference sequence). Trimming took off 0 bases at V and 7 bases at J, with 7 bases between the two ends. DNA for the CDR3: TGTGCCACCAGCAGAGATTGGGGGAATGAGCAGTTCTTC. As protein: CATSRDWGNEQFF.

This clonotype was counted only a few times. The rearrangement links TRBV7-9 to TRBJ2-6; no clear D gene. Trimming took 0 bases from V and 3 from J, leaving 6 bases between them. CDR3 length: 15 amino acids. Germline V gives CDR1 SEHNR, CDR2 FQNEAQ (reference sequence). In DNA form, the CDR3 reads TGTGCCAGCAGCTTAGCAGGGATTGGGGCCAACGTCCTGACTTTC. This codes for CASSLAGIGANVLTF.

This chain uses TRBV15 with TRBJ2-5; 9 bases fit TRBD2. From germline, CDR1 is LNHNV and CDR2 YYDKDF (reference sequence). The CDR3 extends over 16 amino acids. The V gene end was trimmed by 3 bases and the J gene end by 9 bases; junction bases not matched to a gene: 14. CDR3 sequence: CATSRSRSAGGSAQYF. CDR3 DNA sequence: TGTGCCACCAGCAGGAGCCGGTCGGCGGGAGGGAGCGCCCAGTACTTC.

This clonotype has just a few counts. This rearrangement joins TRBV29-1 to TRBJ2-5; D is unresolved. V lost 6 bases to trimming and J lost 1 base, with 9 bases between them. The CDR3 loop spans 12 amino acids. CDR1 is SQVTM, CDR2 ANQGSEA, per germline. The CDR3 nucleotides are TGCAGCGTCGGACCGACCCAAGAGACCCAGTACTTC. Translated, it gives CSVGPTQETQYF.

This clonotype has just a few counts. V and J are TRBV4-3 and TRBJ2-4; 10 bases are shared with TRBD2. Germline CDR1 reads LGHNA; CDR2 reads YSLEER. This CDR3 has 19 amino acids. Trimming removed 4 bases from V and 3 bases from J; junction bases left unmatched: 15. DNA for the CDR3: TGCGCCAGCAGCCTAAGGGGGATAGCGGGGGGCTCGAACAAAAACATTCAGTACTTC. This codes for CASSLRGIAGGSNKNIQYF.

This chain links TRBV5-1 with TRBJ2-3; no clear D. The CDR3 loop spans 14 amino acids. Germline CDR1 reads SGHRS; CDR2 reads YFSETQ. The V end was cut by 4 bases, the J end by 0 bases, with 9 bases between. The CDR3 reads CASSPAPSTDTQYF. CDR3 coding DNA: TGCGCCAGCAGCCCCGCTCCTAGCACAGATACGCAGTATTTT.

Of note for this clonotype: At one end, the junction sequence differs from germline, possibly due to a read error. V usage is TRBV28 and J usage is TRBJ2-7, with D maybe TRBD1 (8 bases). The germline V gene encodes CDR1 MDHEN and CDR2 SYDVKM. CDR3 length equals 14 residues. CDR3 in DNA: TGTGCCAACAGTTCCGGACAGGGAGGGGACGAGCAGTACTTC. Translation gives CANSSGQGGDEQYF. The full variable domain, completed using reference TRBV28 and TRBJ2-7, is DVKVTQSSRYLVKRTGEKVFLECVQDMDHENMFWYRQDPGLGLRLIYFSYDVKMKEKGDIPEGYSVSREKKERFSLILESASTNQTSMYLCANSSGQGGDEQYFGPGTRLTVT.

This clonotype has only a few counts. V usage is TRBV5-4 and J usage is TRBJ1-5; D may be TRBD1 (5 bases). The CDR3 extends over 16 amino acids. V was trimmed by 1 base and J by 0 bases, leaving 11 bases between them. Germline assignment: CDR1 SGHNT and CDR2 YYREEE (reference sequence). The CDR3 DNA follows: TGTGCCAGCAGCTTGAGCAGGGCTAATAGCAATCAGCCCCAGCATTTT. Translated, it gives CASSLSRANSNQPQHF. Based on the CDR3 plus reference TRBV5-4 and TRBJ1-5, the full variable domain is ETGVTQSPTHLIKTRGQQVTLRCSSQSGHNTVSWYQQALGQGPQFIFQYYREEENGRGNFPPRFSGLQFPNYSSELNVNALELDDSALYLCASSLSRANSNQPQHFGDGTRLSIL.

The chain is built from TRBV11-2 and TRBJ2-7; TRBD2 is a possible D gene (6 bases). V lost 4 bases and J 2 bases, leaving 12 bases between the germline ends. This CDR3 has 14 residues. Per germline, CDR1 SGHAT and CDR2 FQNNGV. The CDR3 DNA follows: TGTGCCAGCAGCTCAAGCGGGCTAGCCTACGAGCAGTACTTC. It yields the protein CASSSSGLAYEQYF.

This clonotype appeared many times. This chain joins TRBV5-1 and TRBJ2-1, with D possibly being TRBD1 (7 bases). Trimming stripped 6 bases from V and 6 bases from J, with 19 bases between. The CDR3 loop spans 15 amino acids. The V gene's germline CDR1 is SGHRS and CDR2 YFSETQ. The CDR3 DNA is TGCGCCAGCACCCTCGGGCAGGGGGGCGCCAATGAGCAGTTCTTC. Its protein product is CASTLGQGGANEQFF.

This chain links TRBV5-1 with TRBJ2-3; 12 bases match TRBD2. Germline V lookup: CDR1 SGHRS, CDR2 YFSETQ. V was clipped by 1 base and J by 6 bases; unmatched bases: 9. This CDR3 region has 17 residues. CDR3 DNA sequence: TGCGCCAGCAGCTTGCTAAGACTAGCGGGAGATTCGGATACGCAGTATTTT. This codes for CASSLLRLAGDSDTQYF. The full variable domain, with the rest looked up from reference TRBV5-1 and TRBJ2-3, is KAGVTQTPRYLIKTRGQQVTLSCSPISGHRSVSWYQQTPGQGLQFLFEYFSETQRNKGNFPGRFSGRQFSNSRSEMNVSTLELGDSALYLCASSLLRLAGDSDTQYFGPGTRLTVL.

This clonotype occurred a few times. The CDR3 spells CASSRIPLEQYF. As DNA, the CDR3 is TGTGCCAGCAGCCGTATACCCTTGGAGCAGTACTTC. The V call is TRBV3-1, the J call TRBJ2-7; D unclear. V gave up 4 bases and J gave up 7 bases, with 11 bases separating them. CDR1 and CDR2 (germline): LGHDT, YNNKEL (reference sequence). The CDR3 is 12 amino acids.

This clonotype was seen a handful of times. The rearrangement uses TRBV12-3 or TRBV12-4 and TRBJ1-2; 8 positions agree with TRBD1. The CDR3 covers 15 residues. The ends lost 6 bases at V and 4 bases at J; junction bases unmatched: 10. CDR3 amino acids: CASSTDRVDPYGYTF. The DNA for the CDR3 is TGTGCCAGCAGCACGGACAGGGTAGACCCCTATGGCTACACCTTC.

V is TRBV18 and J is TRBJ2-7; D is possibly TRBD2 (6 bases). The germline gives CDR1 KGHSH, CDR2 LQKENI. Between the trimmed V and J ends, which lost 6 bases and 5 bases, there was a span of 17 bases. This CDR3 has 14 residues. The CDR3 loop reads CASSRGGAMNEQYF. The CDR3 DNA follows: TGTGCCAGCTCCCGGGGCGGGGCAATGAACGAGCAGTACTTC.

The V gene is TRBV5-5, the J gene TRBJ2-2; D remains unclear. The CDR3 has 13 residues. Germline V gene data show CDR1 as SGHKS and CDR2 as YYEKEE (reference sequence). Trimming removed 4 bases at V and 5 bases at J, with 9 bases between. DNA for the CDR3: TGTGCCAGCAGCCCACAGCTAACCGGGGAGCTGTTTTTT. The encoded protein is CASSPQLTGELFF.

The table lists this clonotype with a few counts. CDR3 region: CASSVDSFYGYTF. In nucleotides, the CDR3 is TGCGCCAGCAGCGTGGATTCTTTTTATGGCTACACCTTC. The chain joins TRBV5-1 to TRBJ1-2; unclear D gene. Germline V gives CDR1 SGHRS, CDR2 YFSETQ. The CDR3 loop spans 13 amino acids. Trimming left V 4 bases short and J 5 bases short, with 12 bases between.

This clonotype was seen many times. The gene calls are TRBV7-2 and TRBJ2-5; D call uncertain. The CDR3 has 13 residues. CDR1 is SGHTA and CDR2 is FQGNSA in the germline V gene. Between the trimmed V and J ends, which lost 3 bases and 5 bases, there was a span of 10 bases. CDR3 bases: TGTGCCAGCAGCTTTTCTAGATACGAGACCCAGTACTTC. It translates to CASSFSRYETQYF.

This chain connects TRBV5-6 to TRBJ1-1; 7 nucleotides match TRBD1. The junction had 13 bases not matched to a gene; V was cut back by 1 base and J by 4 bases. Germline V lookup: CDR1 SGHDT, CDR2 YYEEEE. The CDR3 is made up of 17 amino acids. Here the CDR3 reads CASSLWSGGLPSTEAFF. The CDR3 DNA reads TGTGCCAGCAGCTTGTGGTCAGGGGGTCTACCCAGCACTGAAGCTTTCTTT.

This clonotype was seen ten or more times. The V and J genes are TRBV7-6 and TRBJ2-5; D not resolved. Germline loops: CDR1 SGHVS, CDR2 FNYEAQ. CDR3 length equals 18 residues. The germline V and J ends were trimmed by 4 bases and 4 bases, with 25 bases remaining between them. The CDR3 region is CASSYPNKVPERRETQYF. In DNA form, the CDR3 reads TGTGCCAGCAGCTACCCCAACAAGGTCCCAGAAAGGAGAGAGACCCAGTACTTC. Filled out from reference TRBV7-6 and TRBJ2-5, the complete variable domain reads GAGVSQSPRYKVTKRGQDVALRCDPISGHVSLYWYRQALGQGPEFLTYFNYEAQQDKSGLPNDRFSAERPEGSISTLTIQRTEQRDSAMYRCASSYPNKVPERRETQYFGPGTRLLVL.

V gene TRBV28 combines with J gene TRBJ1-5; D gene unclear. This CDR3 is built from 12 residues. Deletions cut 2 bases from V and 7 bases from J, with 6 bases between. From germline, CDR1 is MDHEN and CDR2 SYDVKM. CDR3 amino acids: CASSLAVQPQHF. The CDR3 DNA sequence: TGTGCCAGCAGTTTAGCGGTCCAGCCCCAGCATTTT.

The rearrangement joins TRBV7-8 to TRBJ2-1; 13 bases are shared with TRBD2. This CDR3 spans 15 amino acids. V lost 4 bases and J lost 9; bases outside the gene matches: 6. Per the germline V gene, CDR1 is SGHVS and CDR2 is FQNEAQ. The CDR3 loop reads CASSSTSGGATEQFF. The CDR3 nucleotides are TGTGCCAGCAGCTCCACTAGCGGGGGGGCTACTGAGCAGTTCTTC.

This clonotype has a handful of counts. The chain combines TRBV11-3 with TRBJ2-1; D unresolved. The CDR3 covers 12 residues. Looked up from germline, CDR1 is SGHNT and CDR2 is YENEEA. Trimming took off 2 bases at V and 8 bases at J, with 7 bases between the two ends. In DNA, the CDR3 is TGTGCCAGCAGCTTAAACCACGATGAGCAGTTCTTC. This sequence encodes CASSLNHDEQFF. Looking up the rest from reference TRBV11-3 and TRBJ2-1 gives the full variable domain: EAGVVQSPRYKIIEKKQPVAFWCNPISGHNTLYWYLQNLGQGPELLIRYENEEAVDDSQLPKDRFSAERLKGVDSTLKIQPAELGDSAVYLCASSLNHDEQFFGPGTRLTVL.

This clonotype was seen many times. The chain joins TRBV20-1 to TRBJ1-5; D remains ambiguous. V lost 6 bases to trimming and J lost 0 bases, with 12 bases between them. CDR3 length equals 14 residues. CDR1 and CDR2 from the germline V gene are DFQATT and SNEGSKA (reference sequence). The CDR3 region has the DNA TGCAGTGCCTCTTTAGGGCATAGCAATCAGCCCCAGCATTTT. Amino acid sequence: CSASLGHSNQPQHF.

Comment on this clonotype: The CDR3 does not end in the conserved phenylalanine or tryptophan, so this is likely a read error. The chain is built from TRBV29-1 and TRBJ2-7; TRBD1 matches 9 bases. The CDR3 contains 13 residues. V lost 4 bases to trimming and J lost 2 bases; unmatched junction nucleotides: 3. Looked up from germline, CDR1 is SQVTM and CDR2 is ANQGSEA. In DNA, the CDR3 is TGCAGCGTTGGACGGGACAGGGCCTACGAGCAGTACTAC. It encodes CSVGRDRAYEQYY.

The gene calls are TRBV27 and TRBJ2-2; possibly TRBD1 for D (6 bases). The CDR3 contains 13 residues. The germline V gene encodes CDR1 MNHEY and CDR2 SMNVEV (reference sequence). Between the trimmed V and J ends, which lost 8 bases and 6 bases, there was a span of 13 bases. CDR3 protein: CASRLQGAGELFF. The CDR3 DNA sequence: TGTGCCAGCCGACTACAGGGTGCCGGGGAGCTGTTTTTT.

The chain carries TRBV27 and TRBJ2-5; tentative D call: TRBD1 (6 bases). In germline, CDR1 is MNHEY, CDR2 SMNVEV (reference sequence). The CDR3 sequence is 15 residues long. V was pared by 8 bases and J by 6 bases, with 22 bases between. For the CDR3, the DNA is TGTGCCAGCTCGTACCTCTCGGCCAGGGACAAGACCCAGTACTTC. Translating gives CASSYLSARDKTQYF.

This clonotype was observed many times. The chain links TRBV20-1 to TRBJ2-7; D may be TRBD1 (5 bases). Germline CDR1 is DFQATT and CDR2 is SNEGSKA (reference sequence). The CDR3 sequence is 12 residues long. The germline V and J ends were trimmed by 3 bases and 6 bases, with 12 bases remaining between them. CDR3 loop: CSARRSGPEQYF. In DNA, the CDR3 is TGCAGTGCTAGGCGATCAGGGCCCGAGCAGTACTTC.

There are a few counts of this clonotype. The rearrangement uses TRBV20-1 and TRBJ2-7; 11 bases map to TRBD2. This CDR3 has 15 residues. The germline V gene has CDR1 DFQATT and CDR2 SNEGSKA (reference sequence). V shed 6 bases, J shed 0 bases, and the junction held 7 bases outside the gene matches. The CDR3 is CSAKIAGGSSYEQYF. CDR3 DNA sequence: TGCAGTGCCAAAATAGCGGGGGGGAGCTCCTACGAGCAGTACTTC.